This T cell receptor beta chain is from a study of T cell responses to AZD1222 COVID-19 vaccine. The study, taken as a whole, reports: Among vaccine-associated CD4 TCRs, coverage spanned spike, with dominance at 160-218 and 743-854.

About this clone: No antigen is known for it.

Trimming shortened V by 0 bases and J by 7 bases, and 15 bases separated the two germline ends. The CDR3 has 16 amino acids. Germline assignment: CDR1 LGHDT and CDR2 YNNKEL (reference sequence). Libraries were prepared by immunoSEQ multiplex PCR; TCRdb keeps only in-frame clonotypes and omits some of them. The sample lists over 70,000 clones; nearly 90% were seen once. The gene calls are TRBV3-1 (or the pseudogene TRBV3-2) and TRBJ1-4; D is perhaps TRBD1 (6 bases). Material: peripheral blood, obtained 28 days after the second AZD1222 dose. The clonotype originates from an adult who received the AZD1222 COVID-19 vaccine. CDR3 loop: CASSQDPAGAGEKLFF. CDR3 in DNA: TGTGCCAGCAGCCAAGACCCGGCAGGGGCTGGTGAAAAACTGTTTTTT.